In its sample, the clone carrying this T cell receptor beta chain was seen many times. Its specificity is not known. Using RNA transcripts as the source, TCR beta CDR3 regions were amplified. TCR CDR3 underwent first-round RT-PCR with the HTBI primer set. One entry per CDR3 protein, called by TCRdb with MiXCR from the multiplex PCR reads. The data show about 350,000 distinct CDR3 sequences, roughly an eighth seen once. The germline V gene has CDR1 MNHEY and CDR2 SVGAGI. V lost 4 bases, J lost 4 bases, and 14 bases lay in between. This CDR3 has 14 amino acids. The data were taken from a study of T cells in Graves' hyperthyroidism and ophthalmopathy. Study observations and caveats: Clonotypes that were expanded in thyroid above 0.001 mostly appeared in blood too. The model anticipated ophthalmopathy a median about six months pre-onset.

The TCR comes from a woman between 35 and 50 years old with Graves' ophthalmopathy. The gene calls are TRBV6-5 and TRBJ2-7; D possibly corresponds to TRBD2 (6 bases). Sequenced material: blood. The CDR3 bases are TGTGCCAGCAGTTCGGAGGGCCCAGGGTACGAGCAGTACTTC. Translation: CASSSEGPGYEQYF.